The entry that follows covers one TCR beta chain sequence. The antigen is unknown. The sample originates from a study of cytomegalovirus exposure and HLA in healthy donors. Study results and caveats: With DRB1 most and HLA-C fewest, TCR association rates differed between HLA loci in a later analysis.

The germline V and J ends were trimmed by 6 bases and 3 bases, with 14 bases remaining between them. This CDR3 has 15 amino acids. The germline CDR1 and CDR2 sequences are MNHNS and SASEGT. Amplification used 60 Vbeta primers and 13 Jbeta primers. Profiling relied on immunoSEQ multiplex PCR, and the TCRdb table lists in-frame clones only, not all of them. The repertoire has 100,000 or so clones, over 75% of them found once; the top ten carry under 2.5%. Material for sequencing was PBMCs. V gene TRBV6-1 combines with J gene TRBJ1-4; possibly TRBD1 for D (6 bases). The clonotype was recovered from a man aged 18 to 29 in good health and CMV-seronegative. The CDR3 here is CASRPTGNANEKLFF. The DNA of the CDR3 is TGTGCCAGCAGGCCTACAGGGAACGCTAATGAAAAACTGTTTTTT.